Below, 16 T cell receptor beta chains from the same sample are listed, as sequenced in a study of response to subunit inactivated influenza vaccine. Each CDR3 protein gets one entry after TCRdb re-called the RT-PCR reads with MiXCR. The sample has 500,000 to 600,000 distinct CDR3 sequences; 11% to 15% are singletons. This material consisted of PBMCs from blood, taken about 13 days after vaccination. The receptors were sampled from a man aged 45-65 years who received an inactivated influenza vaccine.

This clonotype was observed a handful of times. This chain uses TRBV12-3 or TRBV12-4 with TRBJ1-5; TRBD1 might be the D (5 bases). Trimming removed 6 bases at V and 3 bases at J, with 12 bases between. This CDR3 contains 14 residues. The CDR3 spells CASSPGGVNQPQHF. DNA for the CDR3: TGTGCCAGCAGCCCCGGGGGGGTCAATCAGCCCCAGCATTTT.

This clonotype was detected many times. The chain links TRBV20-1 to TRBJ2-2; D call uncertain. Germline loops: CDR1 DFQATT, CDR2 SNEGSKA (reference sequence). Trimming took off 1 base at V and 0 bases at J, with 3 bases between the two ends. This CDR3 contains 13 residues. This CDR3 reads CSARVANTGELFF. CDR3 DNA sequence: TGCAGTGCTAGAGTCGCGAACACCGGGGAGCTGTTTTTT.

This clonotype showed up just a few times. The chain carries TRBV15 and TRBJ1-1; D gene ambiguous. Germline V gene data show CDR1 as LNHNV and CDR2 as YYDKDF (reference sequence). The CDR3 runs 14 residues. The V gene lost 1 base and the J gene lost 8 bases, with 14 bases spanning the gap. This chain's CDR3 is CATSRAGSSSEAFF. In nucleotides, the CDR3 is TGTGCCACCAGCAGAGCGGGATCATCTTCCGAAGCTTTCTTT.

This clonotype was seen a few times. DNA of the CDR3: TGTGCCAGCACCCCGAGACAGGGGAGTCAGCCCCAGCATTTT. Protein sequence: CASTPRQGSQPQHF. V is TRBV27 and J is TRBJ1-5, with 8 bases that match TRBD1. Unmatched junction bases numbered 8, after V lost 7 bases and J lost 6 bases. This CDR3 has 14 amino acids. CDR1 is MNHEY and CDR2 is SMNVEV in the germline V gene (reference sequence).

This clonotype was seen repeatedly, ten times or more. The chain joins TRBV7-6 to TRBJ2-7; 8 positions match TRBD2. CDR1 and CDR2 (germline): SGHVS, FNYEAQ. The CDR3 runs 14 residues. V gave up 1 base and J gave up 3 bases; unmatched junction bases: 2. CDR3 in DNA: TGTGCCAGCAGCTTAGGCAGCGGGGGCTACGAGCAGTACTTC. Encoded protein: CASSLGSGGYEQYF.

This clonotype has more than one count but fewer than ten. The CDR3 loop is CSASNSRGMETQYF. The CDR3, as DNA: TGCAGTGCCAGTAACTCTCGGGGTATGGAGACCCAGTACTTC. The chain recombines TRBV20-1 with TRBJ2-5, with a weak D call TRBD2 (5 bases). CDR3 length: 14 residues. Germline-derived CDR1 and CDR2 are DFQATT and SNEGSKA (reference sequence). Trimming took 6 bases from V and 5 from J, leaving 19 bases between them.

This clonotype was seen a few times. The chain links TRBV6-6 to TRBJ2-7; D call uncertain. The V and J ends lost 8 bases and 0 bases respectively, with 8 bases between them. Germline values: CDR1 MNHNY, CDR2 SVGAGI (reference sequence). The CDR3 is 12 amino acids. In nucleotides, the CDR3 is TGTGCCAGCGGGAAGGGCTCCTACGAGCAGTACTTC. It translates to CASGKGSYEQYF.

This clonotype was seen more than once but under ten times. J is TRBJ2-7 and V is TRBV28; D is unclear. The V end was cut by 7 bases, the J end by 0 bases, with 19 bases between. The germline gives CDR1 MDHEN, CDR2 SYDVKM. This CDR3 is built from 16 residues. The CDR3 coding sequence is TGTGCCAGCACCCCGAGTGGGCAGAGCAGCTCCTACGAGCAGTACTTC. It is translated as CASTPSGQSSSYEQYF. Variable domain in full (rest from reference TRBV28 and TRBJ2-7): DVKVTQSSRYLVKRTGEKVFLECVQDMDHENMFWYRQDPGLGLRLIYFSYDVKMKEKGDIPEGYSVSREKKERFSLILESASTNQTSMYLCASTPSGQSSSYEQYFGPGTRLTVT.

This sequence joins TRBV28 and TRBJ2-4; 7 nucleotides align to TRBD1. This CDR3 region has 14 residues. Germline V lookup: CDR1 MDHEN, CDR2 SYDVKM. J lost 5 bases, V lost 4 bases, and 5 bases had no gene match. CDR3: CASSYRDRQNIQYF. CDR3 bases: TGTGCCAGCAGTTACCGGGACAGACAAAACATTCAGTACTTC.

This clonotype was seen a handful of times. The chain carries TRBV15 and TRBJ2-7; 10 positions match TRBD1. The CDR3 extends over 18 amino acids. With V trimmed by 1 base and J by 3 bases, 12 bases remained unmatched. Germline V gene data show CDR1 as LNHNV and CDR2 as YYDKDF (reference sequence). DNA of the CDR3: TGTGCCACCAGCAGAGTATATCGCCGACAGGGGGCTTTCTACGAGCAGTACTTC. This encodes CATSRVYRRQGAFYEQYF.

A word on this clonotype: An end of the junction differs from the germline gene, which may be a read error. The CDR3 is CASSHHGTSGYNEQLF. The CDR3 nucleotides read TGTGCCAGCAGCCATCACGGGACTAGCGGGTACAATGAGCAGTTATTC. V and J are TRBV4-2 and TRBJ2-1; TRBD2 aligns across 12 bases. The CDR3 loop spans 16 amino acids. Germline V gives CDR1 LGHNA, CDR2 YNFKEQ.

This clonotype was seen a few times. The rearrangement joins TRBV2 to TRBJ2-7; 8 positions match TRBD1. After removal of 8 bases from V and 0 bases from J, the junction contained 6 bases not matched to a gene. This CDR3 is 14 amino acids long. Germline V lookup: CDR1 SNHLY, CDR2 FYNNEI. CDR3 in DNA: TGTGCCAGCGGAGAAGGGACAGGCTCCTACGAGCAGTACTTC. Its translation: CASGEGTGSYEQYF.

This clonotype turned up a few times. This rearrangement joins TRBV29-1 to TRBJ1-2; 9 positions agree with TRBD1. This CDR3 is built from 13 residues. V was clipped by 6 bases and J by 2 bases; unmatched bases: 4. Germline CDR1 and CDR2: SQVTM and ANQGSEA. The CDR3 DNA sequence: TGCAGCGTGGGGACAGGGCGGAACTATGGCTACACCTTC. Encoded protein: CSVGTGRNYGYTF.

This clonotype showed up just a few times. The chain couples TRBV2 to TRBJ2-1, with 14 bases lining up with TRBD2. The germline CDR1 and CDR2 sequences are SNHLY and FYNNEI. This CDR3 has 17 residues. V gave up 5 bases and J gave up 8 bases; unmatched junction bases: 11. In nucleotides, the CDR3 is TGTGCCAGCAGTTTCCCGACTAGCGGGAGGGTGTGGGATGAGCAGTTCTTC. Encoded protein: CASSFPTSGRVWDEQFF.

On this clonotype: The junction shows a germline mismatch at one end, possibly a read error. The CDR3 here is CATSLEGTGYQPQHF. The CDR3, as DNA: TGTGCCACCAGCTTAGAGGGGACAGGGTATCAGCCCCAGCATTTT. The chain couples TRBV7-2 to TRBJ1-5; 9 bases fit TRBD1. CDR1 is SGHTA, CDR2 FQGNSA, per germline. The CDR3 spans 15 residues.

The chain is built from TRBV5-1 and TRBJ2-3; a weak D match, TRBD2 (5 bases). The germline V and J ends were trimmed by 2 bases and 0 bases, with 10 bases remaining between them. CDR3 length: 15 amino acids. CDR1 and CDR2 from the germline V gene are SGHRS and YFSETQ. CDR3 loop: CASSFTLASTDTQYF. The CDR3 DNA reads TGCGCCAGCAGCTTCACCCTAGCTAGCACAGATACGCAGTATTTT. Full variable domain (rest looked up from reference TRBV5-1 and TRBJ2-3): KAGVTQTPRYLIKTRGQQVTLSCSPISGHRSVSWYQQTPGQGLQFLFEYFSETQRNKGNFPGRFSGRQFSNSRSEMNVSTLELGDSALYLCASSFTLASTDTQYFGPGTRLTVL.